Described below is a single T cell receptor (beta chain) sequence and its context. The target of this receptor is not known. There are no base qualities to consult, and no much larger clone falls within one base. This specimen belongs to a study of vaccination effects on CD4 cells after COVID-19 (dated by TCRdb to the early 2020s). In the study overall: Each participant got two doses of an mRNA SARS-CoV-2 vaccine, either BNT162b2 or mRNA-1273. Pre-vaccine samples were collected from two convalescent patients 16 days and one week before the first dose, corresponding to 142 and 148 days after COVID-19 diagnosis. In both COVID-19 convalescent patients and infection-naive vaccine recipients, the study compared SARS-CoV-2 spike-specific CD4+ TCR repertoires from before mRNA vaccination with those from after it. A total of over nine COVID-19 convalescent patients and a handful of SARS-CoV-2-naive healthy vaccine recipients were included in the full study. Cultures from other donors in the study were sequenced with the Oncomine TCR Beta short-read assay on an Illumina iSeq 100. The full study reports these points: Marked clonal contraction was observed in both infection-induced and vaccine-induced clones at late post-vaccination timepoints, consistent with waning T cell responses. The study was limited by a small number of convalescent patients, and early post-infection timepoints were lacking. Among convalescent patients, the spike-reactive repertoire after vaccination was made up mainly of new vaccine-induced clones that were largely distinct from the clones induced by infection.

From the cysteine up to the phenylalanine, the CDR3 has a length of 14 residues. Of the read, only the CDR3 DNA is kept; its 42 bases are in frame from base 1. The germline V gene supplies CDR1 SGHTA and CDR2 FQGTGA. V sheds 1 base and J sheds 11 bases, leaving 16 bases between their ends. In the ViraFEST assay, PBMC were stimulated with viral peptide pools, and antigen-specific CD4+ T cell clonotypes were then identified by expansion using TCR sequencing. After more than nine days of culture, CD4+ T cells were isolated with the EasySep CD4+ T cell isolation kit. PCR-confirmed SARS-CoV-2 infection had occurred in convalescent patients between March and December 2020, before the Alpha, Beta and Delta variants emerged in the United States. Some 2.2 million PBMC per well were cultured in IMDM with about 4.5% human AB serum, 9 to 10 IU/ml IL-2 and gentamicin, plus 10 ug/ml peptides. A peptide pool from HIV-1 Nef was used as the negative control culture condition. Half of the culture medium was replaced with fresh IL-2-containing medium on days 3 and 7. Unless noted otherwise, every peptide stimulation condition was grown in triplicate wells. PBMC were separated from whole blood using Ficoll-Paque Plus gradient centrifugation and were then either cryopreserved at -140C or used fresh. Genomic DNA was extracted from cultured CD4+ T cells with the QIAamp micro DNA kit.

Libraries came from the immunoSEQ multiplex PCR assay. DNA from the cultured and isolated CD4+ T cells underwent TCR beta CDR3 sequencing. The paper's processing steps were these. Non-productive TCR sequences were removed and reads were trimmed to the CDR3 region, keeping CDR3s of at least 7 amino acids. The MANAFEST web app was used to identify antigen-specific clonotypes by comparing expansion in peptide wells with expansion in reference cultures. To count as positive, a clone had to show expansion at FDR<0.05 compared with the reference and with all other wells, an odds ratio above 5, and a frequency above 0.1% in two replicate wells. A clonotype was called cross-reactive if it was significantly expanded both in SARS-CoV-2 spike wells and in at least one common cold coronavirus spike condition. CDR3 similarity was assessed by Levenshtein distance with the stringdist R package, and unrooted trees were built with ape in R 3.6.1. What TCRdb holds here is the immuneACCESS table cut down to in-frame rearrangements. Part of the clones is not present; checked against another copy, under half of the missing clones reflect an unresolved V gene, and the others are unexplained. D and trimming come from the DNA, and the V and J calls and clone size come from that table. In this sample the table shows tens of thousands of clones, roughly three quarters of which occur a single time. The top ten hold approximately 5.8% of the sample.

The material was CD4+ T cells from PBMCs cultured with HIV peptides, obtained before COVID-19 vaccination. The cell subset or site label, as the study defines it: HIV-1 Nef peptide pool negative control/reference culture. The chain uses TRBV7-3 and TRBJ2-3; the D gene could be either TRBD1 or TRBD2, each agreeing at 5 bases. This TCR was sampled from a human donor who had a prior SARS-CoV-2 infection. The CDR3 region reads CASSLSSTDGGQYF. The base sequence is TGTGCCAGCAGCTTAAGTTCGACAGATGGAGGGCAGTATTTT.